These 5 T cell receptor beta chains came from one sample sequenced in a study of blood T cell repertoires in COVID-19. Produced via immunoSEQ multiplex PCR; TCRdb's table is partial and in-frame only. The sample has 200,000 to 250,000 clones; about 90% are singletons. The sample comprised PBMCs or T cells enriched from blood (not recorded which). The receptor set was obtained from a woman in her forties or fifties in a cohort exposed to, infected with or recovered from COVID-19 (not recorded which).

The chain has TRBV3-1 (or the pseudogene TRBV3-2) and TRBJ2-1; D remains ambiguous. The germline gives CDR1 LGHDT, CDR2 YNNKEL (reference sequence). This CDR3 spans 17 amino acids. The V end was cut by 0 bases, the J end by 2 bases, with 14 bases between. The CDR3 DNA is TGTGCCAGCAGCCAAGATCGCATCCAGATACCCTACAATGAGCAGTTCTTC. Protein: CASSQDRIQIPYNEQFF.

The gene calls are TRBV18 and TRBJ1-3, with 8 positions matching TRBD1. V shed 3 bases, J shed 4 bases, and the junction held 2 bases outside the gene matches. The CDR3 consists of 14 residues. Germline values: CDR1 KGHSH, CDR2 LQKENI. In DNA, the CDR3 is TGTGCCAGCTCACCGACAGGGGCCGGAAACACCATATATTTT. It specifies CASSPTGAGNTIYF.

The J gene is TRBJ1-3, the V gene TRBV7-9; D remains unclear. Deletions cut 1 base from V and 0 bases from J, with 13 bases between. The CDR3 is made up of 17 amino acids. Germline lookup yields CDR1 SEHNR and CDR2 FQNEAQ (reference sequence). The DNA for the CDR3 is TGTGCCAGCAGCTTAGATGCTGCGGGCGGCTCTGGAAACACCATATATTTT. This encodes CASSLDAAGGSGNTIYF.

The chain couples TRBV4-3 to TRBJ2-5, with 8 bases matching TRBD2. Germline CDR1 reads LGHNA; CDR2 reads YSLEER. Trimming removed 3 bases from V and 9 bases from J; junction bases left unmatched: 24. The CDR3 covers 19 residues. The CDR3 loop reads CASSQTLGAGGEGLLAQYF. DNA of the CDR3: TGCGCCAGCAGCCAGACCCTAGGGGCGGGGGGCGAGGGGCTTCTGGCCCAGTACTTC.

This clone turned up a few times. V gene TRBV2 combines with J gene TRBJ1-1; no clear D. The CDR3 runs 13 residues. Looked up from germline, CDR1 is SNHLY and CDR2 is FYNNEI. V lost 7 bases and J lost 0, with 9 bases in between. For the CDR3, the DNA is TGTGCCAGCAAAAGACAAGTGAACACTGAAGCTTTCTTT. Protein product: CASKRQVNTEAFF.